This passage covers 20 T cell receptor beta chains from one sample sequenced in a study of beta chain features in type 1 diabetes. Broader study findings: All four CD4+ subsets of Type 1 diabetes patients contained TCRB CDR3s that were moderately but significantly shorter.

Since all of the isolated RNA was reverse transcribed, expressed TCRB transcripts were what got sequenced. Libraries were prepared by immunoSEQ multiplex PCR; TCRdb keeps only in-frame clonotypes and omits some of them. The sample includes around 260,000 clones, around 22% of them seen just once. No antigen is known for these receptors. The sequenced sample consisted of naive CD4+ T cells from blood. All receptors derive from a woman aged 25-40 years with type 1 diabetes.

The chain carries TRBV28 and TRBJ2-7; no clear D gene. This CDR3 spans 13 amino acids. The V gene's germline CDR1 is MDHEN and CDR2 SYDVKM. The V end lost 2 bases, the J end lost 3 bases, and 8 bases lay between the germline ends. As DNA, the CDR3 is TGTGCCAGCAGTTTACTTGGGCTCTACGAGCAGTACTTC. Amino acids: CASSLLGLYEQYF.

This chain links TRBV19 with TRBJ2-1; D is possibly TRBD1 (6 bases). CDR3 length: 11 amino acids. V gave up 10 bases and J gave up 8 bases, with 12 bases separating them. Germline V gene data show CDR1 as LNHDA and CDR2 as SQIVND (reference sequence). The CDR3 protein is CATQGWDEQFF. CDR3 DNA sequence: TGTGCCACCCAGGGGTGGGATGAGCAGTTCTTC. Full variable domain (missing parts from reference TRBV19 and TRBJ2-1): DGGITQSPKYLFRKEGQNVTLSCEQNLNHDAMYWYRQDPGQGLRLIYYSQIVNDFQKGDIAEGYSVSREKKESFPLTVTSAQKNPTAFYLCATQGWDEQFFGPGTRLTVL.

This chain joins TRBV28 and TRBJ2-1; D might be TRBD1 (6 bases). Looked up from germline, CDR1 is MDHEN and CDR2 is SYDVKM. This CDR3 is built from 12 residues. Trimming pared 11 bases from V and 4 bases from J, leaving 12 bases between. The CDR3 nucleotides read TGTGCCGCGGACAGCTCATACAATGAGCAGTTCTTC. This codes for CAADSSYNEQFF.

The rearrangement joins TRBV30 to TRBJ1-1; 7 nucleotides agree with TRBD1. The CDR3 covers 13 residues. Unmatched junction bases numbered 5, after V lost 0 bases and J lost 7 bases. The germline gives CDR1 GTSNPN, CDR2 SVGIG (reference sequence). For the CDR3, the DNA is TGTGCCTGGAGTGTACGACAGGGCCTTGAAGCTTTCTTT. It translates to CAWSVRQGLEAFF.

This clone turned up a few times. V usage is TRBV15 and J usage is TRBJ2-7; D is perhaps TRBD2 (6 bases). The CDR3 consists of 16 residues. Germline assignment: CDR1 LNHNV and CDR2 YYDKDF (reference sequence). The ends were cut back, 5 bases at V and 2 bases at J, with 19 bases in the middle. CDR3 sequence reads: CATSGRRVQPAYEQYF. The CDR3 nucleotides read TGTGCCACCAGCGGGAGGAGGGTCCAGCCGGCCTACGAGCAGTACTTC.

The chain joins TRBV18 to TRBJ2-6; possibly TRBD1 for D (6 bases). Trimming removed 5 bases at V and 1 base at J, with 12 bases between. Germline values: CDR1 KGHSH, CDR2 LQKENI. This CDR3 is 16 amino acids long. The CDR3 protein is CASSDMQGSGANVLTF. The CDR3 DNA sequence: TGTGCCAGCTCAGACATGCAGGGGTCTGGGGCCAACGTCCTGACTTTC.

This clone was observed a few times. The chain uses TRBV15 and TRBJ2-1; TRBD2 aligns across 13 bases. The CDR3 is made up of 16 amino acids. In germline, CDR1 is LNHNV, CDR2 YYDKDF (reference sequence). J gave up 6 bases and V 1 base, and 3 bases lay outside the gene matches. The CDR3 reads CATSRGGLAGRNEQFF. The CDR3 DNA is TGTGCCACCAGCAGAGGGGGACTAGCGGGACGCAATGAGCAGTTCTTC.

The gene calls are TRBV9 and TRBJ1-1; unclear D gene. CDR1 is SGDLS, CDR2 YYNGEE, per germline. The ends were cut back, 0 bases at V and 4 bases at J, with 7 bases in the middle. The CDR3 is made up of 13 amino acids. The CDR3 spells CASSVDFRTEAFF. CDR3 sequence (DNA): TGTGCCAGCAGCGTAGATTTTCGCACTGAAGCTTTCTTT.

This clone occurred a few times. This chain links TRBV23-1 with TRBJ2-3, with 7 bases identical to TRBD1. TRBV23-1 is given ORF status, its function remaining uncertain. The V and J ends lost 8 bases and 3 bases, in that order; junction bases with no gene match: 17. The CDR3 runs 17 residues. The CDR3 region is CASGWVGTAGITDTQYF. CDR3 sequence (DNA): TGCGCCAGCGGGTGGGTGGGGACAGCCGGGATTACAGATACGCAGTATTTT.

This clone was observed a few times. The chain uses TRBV5-1 and TRBJ1-1; D is undetermined. Germline V gene sequence: CDR1 SGHRS, CDR2 YFSETQ. This CDR3 has 13 amino acids. Trimming removed 2 bases at V and 1 base at J, with 6 bases between. The CDR3 loop reads CASSFSRNTEAFF. In DNA, the CDR3 is TGCGCCAGCAGCTTCTCGCGGAACACTGAAGCTTTCTTT.

This clone has a handful of counts. This sequence joins TRBV18 and TRBJ1-1; D is possibly TRBD1 (6 bases). CDR1 is KGHSH and CDR2 is LQKENI in the germline V gene. This CDR3 has 13 amino acids. V gave up 4 bases and J gave up 7 bases, with 13 bases separating them. This chain's CDR3 is CASSRTDSGEAFF. The CDR3 DNA is TGTGCCAGCTCACGAACGGACAGCGGTGAAGCTTTCTTT. Looking up the rest from reference TRBV18 and TRBJ1-1 gives the full variable domain: NAGVMQNPRHLVRRRGQEARLRCSPMKGHSHVYWYRQLPEEGLKFMVYLQKENIIDESGMPKERFSAEFPKEGPSILRIQQVVRGDSAAYFCASSRTDSGEAFFGQGTRLTVV.

This clone turned up a few times. This chain joins TRBV27 and TRBJ2-3; D might be TRBD2 (5 bases). Germline loops: CDR1 MNHEY, CDR2 SMNVEV (reference sequence). The CDR3 is 14 amino acids. The germline V and J ends were trimmed by 4 bases and 8 bases, with 16 bases remaining between them. The CDR3 sequence: CASSSTTPSRTQYF. Written as DNA, the CDR3 is TGTGCCAGCAGTTCCACAACTCCTAGCCGTACGCAGTATTTT.

The V gene is TRBV30, the J gene TRBJ2-2, with 10 bases matching TRBD2. The length of the CDR3 is 15 residues. In germline, CDR1 is GTSNPN, CDR2 SVGIG (reference sequence). V was clipped by 4 bases and J by 4 bases; unmatched bases: 6. The CDR3 DNA reads TGTGCCTGGAAACTAGCGGGAAGGATCACCGGGGAGCTGTTTTTT. It yields the protein CAWKLAGRITGELFF.

The chain recombines TRBV6-5 with TRBJ2-7; 8 bases align to TRBD2. This CDR3 is built from 16 residues. The germline gives CDR1 MNHEY, CDR2 SVGAGI. V dropped 0 bases and J dropped 3; count of bases not matched to a gene: 7. The CDR3 DNA follows: TGTGCCAGCAGTTACTCGAGAGCTAGCGGGCGCTACGAGCAGTACTTC. Amino acids: CASSYSRASGRYEQYF.

This clone appeared a few times. This CDR3 is also generated by other DNA sequences in the sample. The V and J genes are TRBV9 and TRBJ2-5; the match to TRBD2 covers 11 bases. The CDR3 consists of 14 residues. Germline-derived CDR1 and CDR2 are SGDLS and YYNGEE. With V trimmed by 0 bases and J by 5 bases, 0 bases remained unmatched. CDR3: CASSVGLAGETQYF. The CDR3 DNA is TGTGCCAGCAGCGTAGGACTAGCGGGGGAGACCCAGTACTTC.

The rearrangement joins TRBV7-9 to TRBJ1-1, with TRBD1 as a possible D gene (5 bases). Trimming cost V 5 bases and J 4 bases, with 11 bases left between them. Germline CDR1 reads SEHNR; CDR2 reads FQNEAQ (reference sequence). The CDR3 sequence is 13 residues long. As DNA, the CDR3 is TGTGCCAGCAGCCGTGGGGGGGGCACTGAAGCTTTCTTT. Protein sequence: CASSRGGGTEAFF.

The chain is built from TRBV2 and TRBJ1-5; 11 nucleotides match TRBD1. This CDR3 has 15 amino acids. V was clipped by 4 bases and J by 1 base; unmatched bases: 0. Germline CDR1 is SNHLY and CDR2 is FYNNEI. Here the CDR3 reads CASSGDRGSNQPQHF. Written as DNA, the CDR3 is TGTGCCAGCAGTGGGGACAGGGGGAGCAATCAGCCCCAGCATTTT.

This clone has just a few counts. The chain couples TRBV2 to TRBJ1-3, with D maybe TRBD1 (6 bases). Germline V gene sequence: CDR1 SNHLY, CDR2 FYNNEI. V lost 0 bases and J lost 4, with 10 bases in between. This CDR3 region has 15 residues. CDR3 coding DNA: TGTGCCAGCAGTGAAGCCCGACAGGTCGGAAACACCATATATTTT. It is translated as CASSEARQVGNTIYF.

The genes are TRBV6-6 and TRBJ2-3; the D gene is possibly TRBD1 (6 bases). Per the germline V gene, CDR1 is MNHNY and CDR2 is SVGAGI (reference sequence). The CDR3 contains 13 residues. V gave up 5 bases and J gave up 6 bases, with 12 bases separating them. CDR3 bases: TGTGCCAGCAGTGATGGGACAACCGATACGCAGTATTTT. This gives the protein CASSDGTTDTQYF.

The chain joins TRBV30 to TRBJ2-7; D remains unclear. The V gene lost 0 bases and the J gene lost 2 bases, with 11 bases spanning the gap. Germline V CDR1 and CDR2: GTSNPN, SVGIG (reference sequence). The CDR3 sequence is 14 residues long. CDR3 coding DNA: TGTGCCTGGAGTGTAGCGTCTGGAACCTACGAGCAGTACTTC. Translation gives CAWSVASGTYEQYF.